The following is a T cell receptor beta chain sequence with its context. This clonotype was detected only a few times. Its antigen remains undetermined. No base-level quality is on record; no much larger clone is a single base apart. The data stem from a study of vaccination and CD4 T cells after COVID-19 (dated by TCRdb to the early 2020s). Turning to the overall study: Every convalescent patient had a positive nasal swab PCR test for SARS-CoV-2, with mild disease in nine patients and severe disease in one. The convalescent cohort included six males and four females, with two Hispanic individuals, seven Caucasians, two Asians and one multiracial person. Each participant got two doses of either the Pfizer-BioNTech BNT162b2 vaccine (n=8) or the Moderna mRNA-1273 vaccine (n=2). Post-COVID blood samples from convalescent patients were collected a median of about 100 days after diagnosis, with a range of about 30 to 170 days. Post-vaccine blood samples were taken a median of 72 days after the second vaccine dose, with a range of about 13 to 250 days. The cultures were stimulated with overlapping spike peptide pools from SARS-CoV-2 and from the common cold coronaviruses HCoV-NL63, HCoV-OC43 and HCoV-229E. Control cultures received a CEFX viral epitope pool as the positive control, an HIV-1 Nef peptide pool as the negative control, or no peptide. In around ten COVID-19 convalescent patients and a few infection-naive healthy vaccine recipients, the spike-specific CD4+ TCR repertoire before mRNA vaccination was compared with the repertoire after mRNA vaccination. Broad study findings and their caveats: In convalescent patients, a median around 86% of post-vaccine SARS-CoV-2-reactive clones were detected only after vaccination, suggesting vaccine-specific priming. The median number of SARS-CoV-2-reactive clonotypes rose from roughly 20 after infection to roughly 40 after vaccination, but the change was not significant. The number of convalescent patients in the study was relatively small, and the study did not examine early timepoints following natural infection. In convalescent patients, nearly all vaccine-specific clones (304 of 307) were found to be mono-reactive for SARS-CoV-2 spike rather than cross-reactive with common cold coronaviruses.

The receptor library was made with PCR. At the Johns Hopkins FTIC core, DNA from the cultured CD4+ T cells underwent TCR sequencing with the Oncomine TCR Beta short-read assay. Genomic DNA was extracted from the cultured CD4+ T cells with the QIAamp micro DNA kit. Oncomine TCR Beta libraries from cultured CD4+ T cells were pooled with unique dual indexes and sequenced on an Illumina iSeq 100. In the source study's methods: Non-productive sequences were filtered out, and CDR3s that did not start with C, did not end with F or W, or were shorter than 7 amino acids were discarded. Antigen-specific clonotypes were identified using the MANAFEST web application through comparison of peptide-stimulated wells with reference and other culture wells. An FDR below 0.05, an odds ratio above 5, and a productive frequency above 0.1% in at least two of three replicate wells were required for clones to be considered positive. Clonotypes that were significantly expanded in both SARS-CoV-2 spike wells and at least one common cold coronavirus spike condition were defined as cross-reactive. Using R version 3.6.1, CDR3 homology was evaluated through Levenshtein distances (stringdist) along with unrooted phylogenetic trees (ape). The raw public reads went through TCRdb reprocessing: fastp at Q25, MiXCR clone calling, in-frame beta chains kept. All rows with the same CDR3 protein become a single entry with the most common DNA and genes. The authors' filters were not applied to this entry. Recorded for this sample are about 13,000 distinct CDR3 sequences; around a third of them occurred a single time. The leading ten clones occupy roughly 10% of the sample.

The sample's treatment or condition label, decoded: roughly 10-day PBMC culture with coronavirus spike peptide pools or control peptides (ViraFEST assay). The ViraFEST assay, used in the study, expanded antigen-specific T cells with peptide pools and then identified the expanded clonotypes through TCR sequencing. The positive SARS-CoV-2 PCR tests of the convalescent patients were dated from March to December 2020, before the Alpha, Beta and Delta variants emerged in the United States. Each well held 2 million or so PBMCs cultured in IMDM containing roughly 5.4% human AB serum and approximately 9.4 IU/ml IL-2, with about 9.1 ug/ml peptide pools added. On days 3 and 7, half of the culture medium was replaced with fresh IL-2-containing medium. After 9 to 11 days of culture, CD4+ T cells were isolated by negative selection with the EasySep CD4+ T cell isolation kit. PBMCs were separated from whole blood using Ficoll-Paque Plus gradient centrifugation and then either used fresh or cryopreserved at -140C. Culture conditions were generally each tested in triplicate wells.

After removal of 5 bases from V and 1 base from J, the junction retains 4 bases not matched to a gene. Inclusive of the bounding cysteine and phenylalanine, the CDR3 is 14 residues long. The sequence is cut down to CDR3 DNA, 42 bases in frame from base 1. CDR1 and CDR2, looked up from the germline V gene (reference sequence), are DFQATT and SNEGSKA. In this chain, TRBV20-1 is recombined with TRBJ2-4, with 8 bases matching TRBD2. The sequenced sample was CD4+ T cells from blood, cultured in vitro, obtained after SARS-CoV-2 vaccination. The sequence derives from a human donor who had recovered from COVID-19. The CDR3 reads as follows: CSAPGREAKNIQYF. The base sequence is TGCAGTGCTCCCGGGAGGGAGGCCAAAAACATTCAGTACTTC.